The 18 T cell receptor beta chains below all came from one sample that was sequenced in a study of shared clonotypes between healthy human individuals. Data came from immunoSEQ multiplex PCR; TCRdb stores just in-frame clones and leaves some out. Of about a million clones in the sample, approximately 77% were seen once. Material for sequencing was memory CD4+ T cells from PBMCs. Subset in this sample: CD45RA-negative fraction. The receptors shown here come from a man between 18 and 29 years old in good health. Some clones in this sample may be carry-over from other donors' samples.

V gene TRBV19 combines with J gene TRBJ2-7, with TRBD2 matching 7 bases. CDR3 length: 17 amino acids. The junction had 16 bases not matched to a gene; V was cut back by 3 bases and J by 5 bases. Per germline, CDR1 LNHDA and CDR2 SQIVND (reference sequence). CDR3 region: CASSIIGLAPGGNEQYF. As DNA, the CDR3 is TGTGCCAGTAGTATTATTGGTTTGGCACCCGGGGGGAACGAGCAGTACTTC.

This chain links TRBV27 with TRBJ2-7, with D maybe TRBD2 (5 bases). Trimming took 7 bases from V and 6 from J, leaving 7 bases between them. This CDR3 contains 10 residues. The V gene's germline CDR1 is MNHEY and CDR2 SMNVEV (reference sequence). The CDR3 sequence is CASIEGEQYF. The DNA of the CDR3 is TGTGCCAGCATTGAGGGCGAGCAGTACTTC.

In this sample, this clone turned up a few times. This chain connects TRBV19 to TRBJ2-6, with a possible D match to TRBD1 (5 bases). The CDR3 runs 13 residues. The germline V gene encodes CDR1 LNHDA and CDR2 SQIVND (reference sequence). Trimming cost V 6 bases and J 2 bases, with 5 bases left between them. CDR3 sequence: CASRQAGANVLTF. In nucleotides, the CDR3 is TGTGCCAGTAGACAGGCTGGGGCCAACGTCCTGACTTTC.

The chain joins TRBV6-6 to TRBJ2-7; D not resolved. Germline V lookup: CDR1 MNHNY, CDR2 SVGAGI (reference sequence). V lost 2 bases to trimming and J lost 4 bases, with 9 bases between them. CDR3 length: 13 amino acids. CDR3 protein: CASSYRREYEQYF. The CDR3 DNA is TGTGCCAGCAGTTACCGCAGAGAGTACGAGCAGTACTTC.

This clone is a singleton in its sample. V is TRBV12-2 and J is TRBJ2-5. TRBV12-2 is designated a pseudogene. This CDR3 comprises 12 residues. Here the CDR3 DNA reads TGTGCAAGTCGCCCCCGACCGTTCCGTGGATACTTC. This translates into CASRPRPFRGYF.

The chain carries TRBV18 and TRBJ2-5; 9 positions match TRBD1. Trimming took 3 bases from V and 4 from J; bases not matched to a gene: 9. The CDR3 contains 16 residues. Germline V gene data show CDR1 as KGHSH and CDR2 as LQKENI. The CDR3 DNA is TGTGCCAGCTCACCCACCGGGACAGGGTTTCTAGAGACCCAGTACTTC. This translates into CASSPTGTGFLETQYF.

The V gene is TRBV4-3, the J gene TRBJ1-2; D perhaps matches TRBD1 (5 bases). Between the trimmed V and J ends, which lost 5 bases and 7 bases, there was a span of 14 bases. The CDR3 consists of 13 residues. The germline V gene encodes CDR1 LGHNA and CDR2 YSLEER. CDR3 sequence (DNA): TGCGCCAGCAGCGCCCGGGGGGTGGGTGGCTACACCTTC. As protein: CASSARGVGGYTF.

In its sample, this clone was seen once. The J gene is TRBJ2-7, the V gene TRBV18; D is unresolved. Trimming shortened V by 3 bases and J by 0 bases, and 9 bases separated the two germline ends. This CDR3 is built from 14 residues. In germline, CDR1 is KGHSH, CDR2 LQKENI. CDR3 protein: CASSPPSVSYEQYF. The CDR3 DNA is TGTGCCAGCTCACCCCCCTCTGTCTCCTACGAGCAGTACTTC.

The gene calls are TRBV6-6 and TRBJ2-1, with a tentative D call TRBD2 (5 bases). V was shortened by 8 bases and J by 3 bases, with 11 bases between the two germline ends. Germline V gene data show CDR1 as MNHNY and CDR2 as SVGAGI (reference sequence). The CDR3 is 13 residues long. CDR3 sequence reads: CASLYGNYNEQFF. The CDR3, as DNA: TGTGCCAGCCTTTACGGGAACTACAATGAGCAGTTCTTC.

The J gene is TRBJ1-5, the V gene TRBV5-1, with 8 bases aligning to TRBD1. Per germline, CDR1 SGHRS and CDR2 YFSETQ. The CDR3 is made up of 15 amino acids. The V and J ends lost 1 base and 3 bases, in that order; junction bases with no gene match: 3. CDR3 sequence reads: CASSLSGGTNQPQHF. The CDR3 DNA sequence: TGCGCCAGCAGCTTGTCAGGGGGCACCAATCAGCCCCAGCATTTT.

V gene TRBV21-1 combines with J gene TRBJ2-4. TRBV21-1 is tagged as a pseudogene. This CDR3 has 17 residues. This CDR3 reads CASSKAFGLVSKNIQYF. CDR3 sequence (DNA): TGTGCCAGCAGCAAAGCTTTCGGGCTTGTGAGCAAAAACATTCAGTACTTC.

The chain couples TRBV10-3 to TRBJ2-7; D remains ambiguous. Trimming shortened V by 5 bases and J by 5 bases, and 13 bases separated the two germline ends. The CDR3 runs 13 residues. Germline V gives CDR1 ENHRY, CDR2 SYGVKD. CDR3 in amino acids: CAISWPGVNEQYF. The CDR3 DNA reads TGTGCCATCAGTTGGCCTGGAGTTAACGAGCAGTACTTC.

V gene TRBV7-3 combines with J gene TRBJ2-5; a possible D gene is TRBD2 (6 bases). The V gene's germline CDR1 is SGHTA and CDR2 FQGTGA. V lost 5 bases to trimming and J lost 5 bases, with 18 bases between them. This CDR3 region has 15 residues. CDR3 in amino acids: CASSRLGGVGETQYF. DNA for the CDR3: TGTGCCAGCAGCAGACTCGGCGGGGTTGGCGAGACCCAGTACTTC.

V usage is TRBV19 and J usage is TRBJ1-1, with TRBD1 as a possible D gene (5 bases). Germline CDR1 LNHDA, CDR2 SQIVND (reference sequence). The CDR3 spans 16 residues. V lost 1 base, J lost 0 bases, and 12 bases lay in between. As DNA, the CDR3 is TGTGCCAGTAGTATAGGCAGGGAATCGCTGAACACTGAAGCTTTCTTT. Its protein is CASSIGRESLNTEAFF.

This clone was counted a single time. Here the CDR3 reads CASSLGAQSSYNEQFF. CDR3 in DNA: TGCGCCAGCAGCTTGGGGGCACAGAGCTCCTACAATGAGCAGTTCTTC. The chain has TRBV5-1 and TRBJ2-1; D call uncertain. Deletions cut 0 bases from V and 0 bases from J, with 10 bases between. The CDR3 runs to 16 residues. CDR1 SGHRS and CDR2 YFSETQ come from the germline V gene.

The CDR3 here is CAISERGGDEQFF. For the CDR3, the DNA is TGTGCCATCAGTGAGAGGGGGGGCGATGAGCAGTTCTTC. This chain links TRBV10-3 with TRBJ2-1; the D gene is possibly TRBD2 (7 bases). Germline V gene sequence: CDR1 ENHRY, CDR2 SYGVKD. The CDR3 length is 13 residues. The V and J ends lost 2 bases and 8 bases respectively, with 10 bases between them.

The genes are TRBV5-1 and TRBJ2-7; D remains unclear. CDR1 SGHRS and CDR2 YFSETQ come from the germline V gene. V dropped 4 bases and J dropped 6 bases, with 14 bases sitting between them. The CDR3 runs 13 residues. The CDR3 coding sequence is TGCGCCAGCAGCCCCGGTGTCGGTAGCGAGCAGTACTTC. This codes for CASSPGVGSEQYF.

The CDR3 region is CASRDQGGGNTIYF. DNA for the CDR3: TGTGCCAGCAGAGATCAGGGTGGGGGAAACACCATATATTTT. This sequence joins TRBV28 and TRBJ1-3; a possible D gene is TRBD1 (5 bases). Germline V gives CDR1 MDHEN, CDR2 SYDVKM. V lost 6 bases to trimming and J lost 4 bases, with 13 bases between them. CDR3 length: 14 amino acids. Using reference TRBV28 and TRBJ1-3 for the parts outside the CDR3, the full variable domain is DVKVTQSSRYLVKRTGEKVFLECVQDMDHENMFWYRQDPGLGLRLIYFSYDVKMKEKGDIPEGYSVSREKKERFSLILESASTNQTSMYLCASRDQGGGNTIYFGEGSWLTVV.